The 3 T cell receptor beta chains below all came from one sample that was sequenced in a study of HIV-infected patients and healthy controls. Antiretroviral therapy had run roughly three months, about 14 weeks, before follow-up blood collection. No cell fractionation was done, so the repertoire covers all unsorted peripheral blood T cells. About 540 ng RNA was reverse transcribed with alpha and beta constant-region primers. Each of the alpha and beta chains got its own library through chain-specific third strand synthesis with indices. One entry per CDR3 protein results from TCRdb running MiXCR on the 5' RACE reads. The sample contains some 2,000 distinct CDR3 sequences, 11% to 15% of which appear only once. Sample: blood, taken during antiretroviral therapy. These receptor sequences come from an adult with HIV infection.

This clonotype is labeled as medium-sized. The rearrangement links TRBV19 to TRBJ2-1; TRBD2 matches at 8 bases. In germline, CDR1 is LNHDA, CDR2 SQIVND (reference sequence). This CDR3 is 15 amino acids long. J lost 7 bases, V lost 4 bases, and 9 bases had no gene match. CDR3 DNA: TGTGCCAGTAGTACCAGCGGGGGAGACGGGAATGAGCAGTTCTTC. This encodes CASSTSGGDGNEQFF.

By sample share, this clonotype is medium-sized. Its ends do not fully match the called genes, so a read error is possible. This rearrangement joins TRBV6-1 to TRBJ1-1; TRBD1 aligns across 7 bases. Germline V gene data show CDR1 as MNHNS and CDR2 as SASEGT. The CDR3 contains 16 residues. The DNA for the CDR3 is TGTTCCAGCAGTGAAACCTACTGGACAGGGAACACTGAAGCTTTCTTT. It specifies CSSSETYWTGNTEAFF.

This clonotype rates as medium-sized. V is TRBV24-1 and J is TRBJ2-2, with D possibly matching TRBD2 (5 bases). Trimming shortened V by 3 bases and J by 1 base, and 5 bases separated the two germline ends. CDR1 is KGHDR, CDR2 SFDVKD, per germline. The CDR3 loop spans 14 amino acids. CDR3 sequence (DNA): TGTGCCACCAGTGATGGGAGGAACACCGGGGAGCTGTTTTTT. It specifies CATSDGRNTGELFF.